This T cell receptor (beta chain) was profiled in a study of blood T cells in healthy people across ages. Regarding the study as a whole: Estimated diversity, derived from one million T cells, was regarded as an underestimate. Per million T cells, TCR beta diversity dropped about linearly as age rose.

Regarding this clonotype: The target antigen is unknown.

There were healthy Caucasian individuals from Russia, aged roughly 6 to 90, serving as donors. PCR was performed a second time for about 6 to 12 cycles using a sample-barcoded 5' primer and a J-beta primer mix. Each sample provided no less than 2.5 million CDR3-containing paired-end reads. In TCRdb, the 5' RACE reads were re-called with MiXCR into one record per CDR3 protein. The sample has 540,000 or so distinct CDR3 sequences, nearly 25% seen once. From germline, CDR1 is SGHDN and CDR2 FVKESK. The CDR3 is made up of 15 amino acids. Separately, the same data were catalogued under a study of T cells of mothers and their children.

The V call is TRBV14, the J call TRBJ2-5; TRBD2 matches at 9 bases. The J call is in doubt because the DNA end fits TRBJ2-7 better. The TCR was taken from a boy between 10 and 17 years old in good health. The sample consisted of blood. The CDR3 bases are TGTGCCAGCAGTCCTATAGCGGGAGCATCCTACGAGCAGTACTTC. Encoded protein: CASSPIAGASYEQYF.